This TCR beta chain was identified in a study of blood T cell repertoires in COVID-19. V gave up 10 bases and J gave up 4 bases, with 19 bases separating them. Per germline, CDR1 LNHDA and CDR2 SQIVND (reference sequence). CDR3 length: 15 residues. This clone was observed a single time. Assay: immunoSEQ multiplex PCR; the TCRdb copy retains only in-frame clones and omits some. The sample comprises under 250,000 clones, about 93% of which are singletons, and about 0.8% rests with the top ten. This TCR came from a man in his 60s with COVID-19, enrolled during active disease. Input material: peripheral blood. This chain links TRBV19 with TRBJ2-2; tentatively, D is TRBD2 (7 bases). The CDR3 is CATRGAGVITGELFF. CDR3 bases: TGTGCCACCAGGGGTGCGGGAGTCATCACCGGGGAGCTGTTTTTT.